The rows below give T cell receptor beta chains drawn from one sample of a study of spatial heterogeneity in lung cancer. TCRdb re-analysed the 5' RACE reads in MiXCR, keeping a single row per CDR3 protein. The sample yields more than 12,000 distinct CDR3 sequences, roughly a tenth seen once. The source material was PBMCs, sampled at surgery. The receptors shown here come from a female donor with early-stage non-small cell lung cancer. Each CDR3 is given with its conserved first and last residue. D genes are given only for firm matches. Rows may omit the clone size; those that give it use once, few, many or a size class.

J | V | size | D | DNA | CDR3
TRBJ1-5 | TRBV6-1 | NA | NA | TGTGCCAGCAAAAGGTCCGCCGATAGCAATCAGCCCCAGCATTTT | CASKRSADSNQPQHF
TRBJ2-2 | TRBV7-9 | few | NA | TGTGCCAGCAGGACCTCACGAAGCGAAGCGAACACCGGGGAGCTGTTTTTT | CASRTSRSEANTGELFF
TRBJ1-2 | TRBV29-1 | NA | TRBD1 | TGCAGCGTCCCCAGGCCGAGACAGGGAGGTGGCTACACCTTC | CSVPRPRQGGGYTF
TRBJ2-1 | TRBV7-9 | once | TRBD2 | TGTGCCAGCAGCCCCCCCCAGCGGGAGGCCAATGAGCAGTTCTTC | CASSPPQREANEQFF
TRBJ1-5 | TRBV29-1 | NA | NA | TGCAGCGTTAGCACGGTTAACAGCGGGGATCAGCCCCAGCATTTT | CSVSTVNSGDQPQHF
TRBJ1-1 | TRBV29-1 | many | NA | TGCAGCGTTGTTCGGATCGCGGATGAAGCTTTCTTT | CSVVRIADEAFF
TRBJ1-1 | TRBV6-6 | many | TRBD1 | TGTGCCACCAGGGACAGGCTTAACACTGAAGCTTTCTTT | CATRDRLNTEAFF
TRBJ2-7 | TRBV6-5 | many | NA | TGTGCCAGCAGTTATCTGAGCTCCTACGAGCAGTACTTC | CASSYLSSYEQYF
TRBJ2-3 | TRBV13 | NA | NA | TGTGCCAGCAGCTCCTTTCGTCACACAGATACGCAGTATTTT | CASSSFRHTDTQYF
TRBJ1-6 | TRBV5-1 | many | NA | TGCGCCAGCAGATCAAACCCGACAAGCGTAGGCTCACCCCTCCACTTT | CASRSNPTSVGSPLHF
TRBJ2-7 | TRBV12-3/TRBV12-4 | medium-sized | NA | TGTGCCAGCAGTTTAGAGGGCGGGTGGCAGTACTTC | CASSLEGGWQYF
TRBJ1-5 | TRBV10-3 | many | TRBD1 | TGTGCCATCAAAGGGACAGGGGACAATCAGCCCCAGCATTTT | CAIKGTGDNQPQHF
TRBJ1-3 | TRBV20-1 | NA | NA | TGCAGTGCTAGAGGCTTGGGATTATCCTCTGGAAACACCATATATTTT | CSARGLGLSSGNTIYF
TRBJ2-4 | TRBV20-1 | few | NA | TGCAGTGCTAGAACTGACAGAGTAGCCAAAAACATTCAGTACTTC | CSARTDRVAKNIQYF
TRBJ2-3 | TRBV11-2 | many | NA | TGTGCCAGCAGCGGTTCAGGGGGGAACACAGATACGCAGTATTTT | CASSGSGGNTDTQYF
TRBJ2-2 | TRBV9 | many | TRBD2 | TGTGCCAGCAGCGCCCCGGGACTATCGGGCGGGGAGCTGTTTTTT | CASSAPGLSGGELFF
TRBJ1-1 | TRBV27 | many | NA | TGTGCCAGGCGAGAAGACACTGAAGCTTTCTTT | CARREDTEAFF
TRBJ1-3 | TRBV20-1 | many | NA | TGCAGTGCTAGAGTCTTGCAGGGAAACACCATATATTTT | CSARVLQGNTIYF
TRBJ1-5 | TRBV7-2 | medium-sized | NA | TGTGCCAGCAGCTTAATCGACAATCAGCCCCAGCATTTT | CASSLIDNQPQHF
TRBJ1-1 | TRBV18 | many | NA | TGTGCCAGCTCACGGGACATGAACACTGAAGCTTTCTTT | CASSRDMNTEAFF
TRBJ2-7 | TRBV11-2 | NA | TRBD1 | TGTGCCAGCAGCTCCCACAGGGGAGCCTACGAGCAGTACTTC | CASSSHRGAYEQYF
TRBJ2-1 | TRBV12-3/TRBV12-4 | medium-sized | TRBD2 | TGTGCCAGCAGTTTAAGTAGCGGGGGCAATGAGCAGTTCTTC | CASSLSSGGNEQFF
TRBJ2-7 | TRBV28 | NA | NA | TGTGCCAGCAGTTCCCCCGGGACGGCAAGGTACGAGCAGTACTTC | CASSSPGTARYEQYF
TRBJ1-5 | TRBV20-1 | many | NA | TGCAGTGCCCTGGTCCGCGGACAGATCAATCAGCCCCAGCATTTT | CSALVRGQINQPQHF
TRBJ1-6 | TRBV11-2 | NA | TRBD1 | TGTGCCAGCAGCTTGGACAGGGGTTACTCACCCCTCCACTTT | CASSLDRGYSPLHF
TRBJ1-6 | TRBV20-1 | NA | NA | TGCAGTGCTAGGCCCGGTTCAGGTCTCAATAATTCACCCCTCCACTTT | CSARPGSGLNNSPLHF
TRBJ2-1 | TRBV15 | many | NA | TGTGCCACCAGCAGAGCTCCACTAGCTAATAATGAGCAGTTCTTC | CATSRAPLANNEQFF
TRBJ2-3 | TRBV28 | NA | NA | TGTGCCAGCAGTTCAAACACAGATACGCAGTATTTT | CASSSNTDTQYF
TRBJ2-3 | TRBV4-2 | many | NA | TGTGCCAGCAGCCAAGAGTTGGTACGGGGTAGCACAGATACGCAGTATTTT | CASSQELVRGSTDTQYF
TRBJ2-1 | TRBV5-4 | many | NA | TGTGCCAGCAGCCCTGGCGGGACAGTCTCCTACAATGAGCAGTTCTTC | CASSPGGTVSYNEQFF
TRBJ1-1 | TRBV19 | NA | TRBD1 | TGTGCCAGTACCCTTAGACAGGGGTTGAACACTGAAGCTTTCTTT | CASTLRQGLNTEAFF
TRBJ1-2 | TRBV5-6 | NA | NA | TGTGCCAGCAGCTTGTGGCAGACCGGTGGCTACACCTTC | CASSLWQTGGYTF
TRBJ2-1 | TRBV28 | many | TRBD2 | TGTGCCAGCACTCCATCTGGGGAGCGGGGGGAGGAGTACAATGAGCAGTTCTTC | CASTPSGERGEEYNEQFF